The entry below describes one T cell receptor beta chain. The V gene's germline CDR1 is SGHAT and CDR2 FQNNGV. V lost 4 bases and J 4 bases, leaving 14 bases between the germline ends. This CDR3 contains 14 residues. This sample was included in a study of radiation and T cells in renal cell carcinoma. Specified time point: baseline pretreatment blood. Regarding treatment: 15 Gy SBRT to primary tumor, nephrectomy 4 weeks later. Method: immunoSEQ multiplex PCR; TCRdb's copy keeps in-frame clones and lacks some. Among about 130,000 clones listed, about four fifths were seen once. Sequencing was performed on blood, taken from a patient whose treatment included radiotherapy and nephrectomy. The V and J genes are TRBV11-2 and TRBJ2-7; D is perhaps TRBD1 or TRBD2 (5 bases each). This TCR derives from a woman aged 55-70 years with renal cell carcinoma. The CDR3 here is CASSYGAEGYEQYF. The DNA of the CDR3 is TGTGCCAGCAGCTACGGGGCCGAGGGTTACGAGCAGTACTTC.